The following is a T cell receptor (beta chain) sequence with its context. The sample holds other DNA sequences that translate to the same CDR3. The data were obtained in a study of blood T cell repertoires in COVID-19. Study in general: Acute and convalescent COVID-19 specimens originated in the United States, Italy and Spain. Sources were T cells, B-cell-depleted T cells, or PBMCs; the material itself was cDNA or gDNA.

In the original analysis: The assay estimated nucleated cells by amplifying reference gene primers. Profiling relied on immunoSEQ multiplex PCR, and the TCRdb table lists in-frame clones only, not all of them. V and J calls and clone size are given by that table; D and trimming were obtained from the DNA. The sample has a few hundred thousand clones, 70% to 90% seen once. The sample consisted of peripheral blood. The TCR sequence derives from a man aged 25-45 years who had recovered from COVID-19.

This CDR3 is CSVEDRGEGEQYF. The CDR3 DNA reads as TGCAGCGTTGAGGACAGGGGAGAGGGCGAGCAGTACTTC. The chain has TRBV29-1 and TRBJ2-7, with 9 bases identical to TRBD1. Germline V gene data show CDR1 as SQVTM and CDR2 as ANQGSEA. The CDR3 sequence is 13 residues long. The junction had 6 bases not matched to a gene; V was cut back by 3 bases and J by 6 bases.